A selection of T cell receptor beta chains follows, all from one sample in a study of blood T cell repertoires in COVID-19. The data were produced by immunoSEQ multiplex PCR, yet TCRdb's version contains in-frame clones alone and is incomplete. This table holds some 380,000 clones, roughly 86% found once. Sequenced: PBMCs or T cells enriched from blood (not recorded which). Source of these receptors: a man aged 30 to 39 who had recovered from COVID-19. Both conserved end residues are part of each CDR3. The order of the fields is clone size, V gene, J gene, D gene, CDR3 DNA, CDR3 protein. A D gene is named only where the DNA matches it firmly. Where a row states a size, it is once, few, many or the class of an expanded clone; other rows omit it.

clone_size: once; v_call: TRBV7-2; j_call: TRBJ1-2; d_call: TRBD1; cdr3_nt: TGTGCCAGCAGGTCTGGACAGGGGTCGAGTGGCTACACCTTC; cdr3_aa: CASRSGQGSSGYTF
clone_size: NA; v_call: TRBV3-1/TRBV3-2; j_call: TRBJ2-1; d_call: TRBD1; cdr3_nt: TGTGCCAGCAGCCAAGTTATTGGGCTGGGACAGGGGCTTGCAGATGAGCAGTTCTTC; cdr3_aa: CASSQVIGLGQGLADEQFF
clone_size: NA; v_call: TRBV6-5; j_call: TRBJ1-1; d_call: TRBD1; cdr3_nt: TGTGCCAGCTTCCGACCTACAGGGGTCACTGAAGCTTTCTTT; cdr3_aa: CASFRPTGVTEAFF
clone_size: NA; v_call: TRBV9; j_call: TRBJ2-6; d_call: NA; cdr3_nt: TGTGCCAGCAGCGTAGGAGACAGGTCTCCTGGGGCCAACGTCCTGACTTTC; cdr3_aa: CASSVGDRSPGANVLTF
clone_size: NA; v_call: TRBV18; j_call: TRBJ2-3; d_call: NA; cdr3_nt: TGTGCCAGCTCACCAAGCCGTACAGATACGCAGTATTTT; cdr3_aa: CASSPSRTDTQYF
clone_size: NA; v_call: TRBV5-1; j_call: TRBJ1-6; d_call: TRBD1; cdr3_nt: TGCGCCAGCAGCTTGTTAGGGACAGAGGATAATTCACCCCTCCACTTT; cdr3_aa: CASSLLGTEDNSPLHF
clone_size: NA; v_call: TRBV10-2; j_call: TRBJ1-5; d_call: NA; cdr3_nt: TGCGCCAGCAGCCTATCGGGGGATCAGCCCCAGCATTTT; cdr3_aa: CASSLSGDQPQHF
clone_size: NA; v_call: TRBV5-1; j_call: TRBJ1-1; d_call: TRBD1; cdr3_nt: TGCGCCAGCAGTTTGCGGGACAGTACTACTGAAGCTTTCTTT; cdr3_aa: CASSLRDSTTEAFF
clone_size: once; v_call: TRBV10-3; j_call: TRBJ1-6; d_call: TRBD1; cdr3_nt: TGTGCCATCAGTGCACAGGGGAGGTTTTCACCCCTCCACTTT; cdr3_aa: CAISAQGRFSPLHF
clone_size: NA; v_call: TRBV30; j_call: TRBJ1-5; d_call: TRBD1; cdr3_nt: TGTGCCTGGAGTGGACAGGGCAGCAATCAGCCCCAGCATTTT; cdr3_aa: CAWSGQGSNQPQHF
clone_size: once; v_call: TRBV5-1; j_call: TRBJ2-7; d_call: NA; cdr3_nt: TGCGCCAGCAGCTTGGTGGCAGACTCCTACGAGCAGTACTTC; cdr3_aa: CASSLVADSYEQYF
clone_size: NA; v_call: TRBV12-5; j_call: TRBJ2-2; d_call: NA; cdr3_nt: TGTGCTAGTGGTTCGGTAGGGGGATTCGCCGGGGAGCTGTTTTTT; cdr3_aa: CASGSVGGFAGELFF
clone_size: NA; v_call: TRBV18; j_call: TRBJ2-3; d_call: NA; cdr3_nt: TGTGCGGGGGCAGGCAAAGATACGCAGTATTTT; cdr3_aa: CAGAGKDTQYF
clone_size: NA; v_call: TRBV19; j_call: TRBJ2-3; d_call: TRBD1; cdr3_nt: TGTGCCAGTGGGACAGGGCGAGATACGCAGTATTTT; cdr3_aa: CASGTGRDTQYF
clone_size: NA; v_call: TRBV30; j_call: TRBJ2-7; d_call: NA; cdr3_nt: TGTGCCTATAACCTAGCGATAGAAGACGAGCAGTACTTC; cdr3_aa: CAYNLAIEDEQYF
clone_size: NA; v_call: TRBV27; j_call: TRBJ2-7; d_call: NA; cdr3_nt: TGTGCCAGCAGTTTTCAGGGGCCTTACGAGCAGTACTTC; cdr3_aa: CASSFQGPYEQYF
clone_size: NA; v_call: TRBV6-5; j_call: TRBJ1-2; d_call: TRBD1; cdr3_nt: TGTGCCAGCAGTTGGGGGGACAGGGGGCATGGCTACACCTTC; cdr3_aa: CASSWGDRGHGYTF
clone_size: NA; v_call: TRBV19; j_call: TRBJ1-5; d_call: TRBD1; cdr3_nt: TGTGCCAGTAGTCGACAGGGGAGTTGGTCCCAGCATTTT; cdr3_aa: CASSRQGSWSQHF
clone_size: NA; v_call: TRBV10-3; j_call: TRBJ2-3; d_call: NA; cdr3_nt: TGTGCCATCAGTCGCGTAAAAGATACGCAGTATTTT; cdr3_aa: CAISRVKDTQYF
clone_size: NA; v_call: TRBV6-2/TRBV6-3; j_call: TRBJ1-2; d_call: NA; cdr3_nt: TGTGCCAGCAGTTCGGCAGGAGGGGGCTACACCTTC; cdr3_aa: CASSSAGGGYTF
clone_size: once; v_call: TRBV9; j_call: TRBJ2-3; d_call: NA; cdr3_nt: TGTGCCAGCAGCGTAGACCCCTCGGGGGCAGATACGCAGTATTTT; cdr3_aa: CASSVDPSGADTQYF
clone_size: NA; v_call: TRBV2; j_call: TRBJ2-1; d_call: TRBD2; cdr3_nt: TGTGCCAGCAGTGAGCGGGGGTATTACAATGAGCAGTTCTTC; cdr3_aa: CASSERGYYNEQFF
clone_size: once; v_call: TRBV28; j_call: TRBJ1-4; d_call: NA; cdr3_nt: TGTGCCAGCAGTTCCGGGACTGACAATGAAAAACTGTTTTTT; cdr3_aa: CASSSGTDNEKLFF
clone_size: NA; v_call: TRBV19; j_call: TRBJ1-4; d_call: NA; cdr3_nt: TGTGCCAGTAGGAGACAGGTTGCCGAGCCGCAACTGTTTTTT; cdr3_aa: CASRRQVAEPQLFF
clone_size: NA; v_call: TRBV4-2; j_call: TRBJ1-1; d_call: NA; cdr3_nt: TGTGCCAGCAGCCAAGTAGGGGCTCGCACTGAAGCTTTCTTT; cdr3_aa: CASSQVGARTEAFF
clone_size: NA; v_call: TRBV29-1; j_call: TRBJ2-5; d_call: TRBD1; cdr3_nt: TGCAGCGCCTTCCTTCTTTATTCCGGGACAGGGTCAAGGGAGACCCAGTACTTC; cdr3_aa: CSAFLLYSGTGSRETQYF
clone_size: NA; v_call: TRBV6-1; j_call: TRBJ1-3; d_call: NA; cdr3_nt: TGTGCCAGCAGTGAAGGGAGTACTGGAAACACCATATATTTT; cdr3_aa: CASSEGSTGNTIYF
clone_size: few; v_call: TRBV5-1; j_call: TRBJ2-2; d_call: TRBD2; cdr3_nt: TGCGCCAGCAGCTTCCGGGGGGACACCGGGGAGCTGTTTTTT; cdr3_aa: CASSFRGDTGELFF
clone_size: few; v_call: TRBV5-4; j_call: TRBJ2-5; d_call: TRBD1; cdr3_nt: TGTGCCAGCAGCATGACAGGGATCCAAGAGACCCAGTACTTC; cdr3_aa: CASSMTGIQETQYF
clone_size: NA; v_call: TRBV11-3; j_call: TRBJ1-1; d_call: NA; cdr3_nt: TGTGCCAGCAGCTCCCGATTAGCGTGGAAGGTGGAAGCTTTCTTT; cdr3_aa: CASSSRLAWKVEAFF